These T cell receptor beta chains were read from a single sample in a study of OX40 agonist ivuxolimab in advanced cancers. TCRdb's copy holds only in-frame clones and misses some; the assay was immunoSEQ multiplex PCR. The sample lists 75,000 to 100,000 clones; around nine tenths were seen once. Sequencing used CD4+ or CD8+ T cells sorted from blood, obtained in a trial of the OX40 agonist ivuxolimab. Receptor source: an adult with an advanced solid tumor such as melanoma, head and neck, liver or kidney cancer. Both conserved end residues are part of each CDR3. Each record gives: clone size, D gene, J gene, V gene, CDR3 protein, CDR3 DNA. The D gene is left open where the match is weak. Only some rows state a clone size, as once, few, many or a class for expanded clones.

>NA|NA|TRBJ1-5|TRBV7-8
CASSLGAGRGNQPQHF
TGTGCCAGCAGCTTAGGTGCTGGTCGGGGCAATCAGCCCCAGCATTTT
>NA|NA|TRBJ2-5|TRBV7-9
CASSLAAGQETQYF
TGTGCCAGCAGCTTAGCGGCAGGGCAAGAGACCCAGTACTTC
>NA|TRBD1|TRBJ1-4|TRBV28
CASSSGQRFSHEKLFF
TGTGCCAGCAGTTCGGGACAGCGGTTTTCCCATGAAAAACTGTTTTTT
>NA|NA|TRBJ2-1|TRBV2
CASSPRRGTLTSYNEQFF
TGTGCCAGCAGTCCCCGCCGGGGCACCTTAACCTCCTACAATGAGCAGTTCTTC
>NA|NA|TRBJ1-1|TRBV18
CASSPQRGGRDTEAFF
TGTGCCAGCTCACCACAAAGGGGAGGGAGGGACACTGAAGCTTTCTTT
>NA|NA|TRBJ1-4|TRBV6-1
CASSRGITNEKLFF
TGTGCCAGCAGTAGAGGGATAACTAATGAAAAACTGTTTTTT
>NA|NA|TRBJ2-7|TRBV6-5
CASRTRGSYEQYF
TGTGCCAGCAGGACTAGGGGCTCCTACGAGCAGTACTTC
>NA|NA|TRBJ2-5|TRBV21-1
CASGQGGRETQYF
TGTGCCAGCGGACAGGGGGGGAGAGAGACCCAGTACTTC
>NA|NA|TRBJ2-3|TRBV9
CASSFLWGASTDTQYF
TGTGCCAGCAGCTTCCTGTGGGGGGCAAGCACAGATACGCAGTATTTT
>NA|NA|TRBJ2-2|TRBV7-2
CASSLGLVRLTGELFF
TGTGCCAGCAGCTTAGGGCTAGTACGACTTACCGGGGAGCTGTTTTTT
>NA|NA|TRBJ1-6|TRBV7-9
CASSPRGGSVGNSPLHF
TGTGCCAGCAGCCCTAGGGGCGGATCAGTGGGGAATTCACCCCTCCACTTT
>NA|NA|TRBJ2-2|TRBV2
CASMLQPNTGELFF
TGTGCCAGCATGCTCCAACCGAACACCGGGGAGCTGTTTTTT
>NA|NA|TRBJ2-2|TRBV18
CASSKDNTGELFF
TGTGCCAGCTCTAAGGACAACACCGGGGAGCTGTTTTTT
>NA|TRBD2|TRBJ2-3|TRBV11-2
CASSYQGGEWDTQYF
TGTGCCAGCAGCTACCAGGGAGGGGAGTGGGATACGCAGTATTTT
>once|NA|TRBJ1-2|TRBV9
CASSPGGHLGGYTF
TGTGCCAGCAGCCCTGGAGGACACCTAGGTGGCTACACCTTC
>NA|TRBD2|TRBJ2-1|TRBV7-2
CASSLGGSSNEQFF
TGTGCCAGCAGCTTAGGCGGGAGTAGCAATGAGCAGTTCTTC
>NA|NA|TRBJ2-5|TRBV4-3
CASSPRRGETQYF
TGCGCCAGCAGCCCAAGACGTGGAGAGACCCAGTACTTC
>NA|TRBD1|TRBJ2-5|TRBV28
CASSTTGTKTQYF
TGTGCCAGCAGCACGACAGGGACGAAGACCCAGTACTTC
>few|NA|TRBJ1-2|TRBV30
CAWSAGARYGYTF
TGTGCCTGGAGTGCCGGCGCCCGCTATGGCTACACCTTC
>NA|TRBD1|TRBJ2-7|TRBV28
CASSRGQGSYEQYF
TGTGCCAGCAGCCGCGGACAGGGCTCCTACGAGCAGTACTTC
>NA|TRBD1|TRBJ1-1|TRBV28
CASSPGGTGSTEAFF
TGTGCCAGCAGTCCAGGGGGGACAGGGTCCACTGAAGCTTTCTTT
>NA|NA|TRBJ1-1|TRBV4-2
CASSPWGGTEAFF
TGTGCCAGCAGCCCATGGGGGGGTACTGAAGCTTTCTTT
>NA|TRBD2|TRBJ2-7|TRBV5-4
CASSPGLAQRTHREQYF
TGTGCCAGCAGCCCGGGACTAGCTCAACGCACTCACCGCGAGCAGTACTTC
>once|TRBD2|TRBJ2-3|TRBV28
CASSLLGLGADTQYF
TGTGCCAGCAGTTTGCTGGGACTAGGCGCAGATACGCAGTATTTT
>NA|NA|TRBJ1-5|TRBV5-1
CASSLSGGNQPQHF
TGCGCCAGCAGCTTGTCAGGAGGTAATCAGCCCCAGCATTTT
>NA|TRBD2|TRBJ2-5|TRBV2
CASKRERSQETQYF
TGTGCCAGCAAGCGGGAGAGATCCCAAGAGACCCAGTACTTC
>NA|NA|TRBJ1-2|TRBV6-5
CASSRTGSYGYTF
TGTGCCAGCAGCCGCACAGGGAGCTATGGCTACACCTTC
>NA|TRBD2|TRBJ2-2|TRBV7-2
CASSSGLAGGRTGELFF
TGTGCCAGCAGCTCAGGACTAGCGGGAGGGCGTACCGGGGAGCTGTTTTTT
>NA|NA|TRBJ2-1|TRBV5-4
CASRRLDNEQFF
TGTGCCAGCAGGCGCCTTGACAATGAGCAGTTCTTC
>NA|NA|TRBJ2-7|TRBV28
CASSSTMAQTHRRYF
TGTGCCAGCAGTTCAACCATGGCCCAAACACACCGGAGGTACTTC
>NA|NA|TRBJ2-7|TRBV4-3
CASSQGIDGSYEQYF
TGCGCCAGCAGCCAAGGAATTGACGGATCCTACGAGCAGTACTTC
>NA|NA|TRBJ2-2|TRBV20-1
CSARAGGELFF
TGCAGTGCTAGGGCGGGCGGGGAGCTGTTTTTT
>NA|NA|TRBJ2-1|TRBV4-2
CASSQGLSSSYNEQFF
TGTGCCAGCAGCCAAGGGTTAAGTAGCTCCTACAATGAGCAGTTCTTC
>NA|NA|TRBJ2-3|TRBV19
CASSIVVRDTQYF
TGTGCCAGTAGTATAGTTGTGAGGGATACGCAGTATTTT
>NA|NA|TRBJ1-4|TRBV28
CASSLQMEQKLFF
TGTGCCAGCAGTTTACAGATGGAACAAAAACTGTTTTTT
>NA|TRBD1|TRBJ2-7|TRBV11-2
CASSLGQGVYEQYF
TGTGCCAGCAGCTTAGGACAGGGAGTGTACGAGCAGTACTTC
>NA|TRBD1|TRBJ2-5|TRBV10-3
CAISDSNRGTQYF
TGTGCCATCAGTGACTCAAACAGGGGGACCCAGTACTTC
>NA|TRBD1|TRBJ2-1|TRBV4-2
CASSQVGQGASGFPYNEQFF
TGTGCCAGCAGCCAGGTTGGACAGGGGGCTAGCGGCTTCCCCTACAATGAGCAGTTCTTC
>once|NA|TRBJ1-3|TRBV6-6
CASSYEGRDTIYF
TGTGCCAGCAGTTACGAGGGGAGGGACACCATATATTTT
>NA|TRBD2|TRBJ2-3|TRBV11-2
CASSRVAGGSTDTQYF
TGTGCCAGCAGCAGAGTAGCGGGGGGTAGCACAGATACGCAGTATTTT
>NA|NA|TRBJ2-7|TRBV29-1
CSVDFRRGGSYEQYF
TGCAGCGTTGATTTTCGTAGGGGGGGGTCCTACGAGCAGTACTTC
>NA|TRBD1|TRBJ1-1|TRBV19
CASSTSHRGGTEAFF
TGTGCCAGTAGTACATCTCACAGGGGAGGCACTGAAGCTTTCTTT
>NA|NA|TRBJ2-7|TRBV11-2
CASSLVGYEQYF
TGTGCCAGCAGCTTAGTTGGCTACGAGCAGTACTTC
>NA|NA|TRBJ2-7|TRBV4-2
CASSQVFSSGTPYEQYF
TGTGCCAGCAGCCAAGTATTCTCGAGCGGTACTCCCTACGAGCAGTACTTC
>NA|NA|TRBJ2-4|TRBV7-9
CASSSDTAKNIQYF
TGTGCCAGCAGCTCCGACACGGCCAAAAACATTCAGTACTTC
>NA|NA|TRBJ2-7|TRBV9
CASSVTGGPGSYEQYF
TGTGCCAGCAGCGTAACCGGGGGCCCAGGATCCTACGAGCAGTACTTC
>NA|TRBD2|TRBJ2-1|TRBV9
CASSVAGGSNEQFF
TGTGCCAGCAGCGTAGCGGGGGGATCCAATGAGCAGTTCTTC
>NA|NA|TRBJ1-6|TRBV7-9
CASSYSNSPLHF
TGTGCCAGCAGCTATAGTAATTCACCCCTCCACTTT
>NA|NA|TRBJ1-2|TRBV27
CASRPGGGRPHSGYTF
TGTGCCAGCAGGCCCGGAGGCGGCAGACCACACTCTGGCTACACCTTC
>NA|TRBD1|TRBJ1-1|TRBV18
CASSFTGGDEAFF
TGTGCCAGCTCATTTACAGGGGGCGATGAAGCTTTCTTT
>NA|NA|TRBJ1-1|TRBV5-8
CASSRRGWTEAFF
TGTGCCAGCAGCCGTCGGGGGTGGACTGAAGCTTTCTTT
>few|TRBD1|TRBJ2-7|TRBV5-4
CASSPGGGQLREQYF
TGTGCCAGCAGCCCAGGGGGTGGCCAACTACGCGAGCAGTACTTC
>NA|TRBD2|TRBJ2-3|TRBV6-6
CATVTSASTDTQYF
TGTGCCACCGTTACTAGCGCGAGCACAGATACGCAGTATTTT
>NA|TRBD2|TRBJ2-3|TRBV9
CASSVSGSSDTQYF
TGTGCCAGCAGCGTCAGCGGGAGTTCCGATACGCAGTATTTT
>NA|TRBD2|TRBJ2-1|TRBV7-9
CASSSLGTSGNEQFF
TGTGCCAGCAGCTCCTTGGGGACTAGCGGGAATGAGCAGTTCTTC
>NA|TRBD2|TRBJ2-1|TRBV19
CASSTRASGRSLNNEQFF
TGTGCCAGTAGTACCCGGGCTAGCGGGAGGTCGTTGAACAATGAGCAGTTCTTC
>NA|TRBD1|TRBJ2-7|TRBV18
CASSGRTGRGEQYF
TGTGCCAGCTCAGGACGGACAGGGCGAGGAGAGCAGTACTTC
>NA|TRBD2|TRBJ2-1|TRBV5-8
CASSLAGVTYNEQFF
TGTGCCAGCAGCTTAGCGGGGGTTACCTACAATGAGCAGTTCTTC
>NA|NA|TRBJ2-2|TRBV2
CASSVLVDTGELFF
TGTGCCAGCAGTGTACTGGTGGACACCGGGGAGCTGTTTTTT
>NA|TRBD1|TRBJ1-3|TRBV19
CASSISGTGAGNTIYF
TGTGCCAGTAGTATATCGGGCACAGGGGCTGGAAACACCATATATTTT